This T cell receptor beta chain was captured in a study of Ad26.COV2.S vaccination and SARS-CoV-2 variants. About the research overall: Enrollment placed the donor in the COV1001 Ad26.COV2.S trial arm. Whole-study results and caveats: Recipients of either vaccine or placebo displayed similar breadth of non-spike TCRs.

Measured with immunoSEQ multiplex PCR; TCRdb has only the in-frame clones, and not every one. The repertoire holds roughly 680,000 clones, with 80% to 90% as singletons. Notes on this clone: Its antigen is undetermined.

Germline CDR1 is MGHRA and CDR2 is YSYEKL. The CDR3 extends over 14 amino acids. The germline V and J ends were trimmed by 1 base and 2 bases, with 8 bases remaining between them. Regarding treatment: 15 to 20 received Ad26.COV2.S at low or high dose, single or two shots; about 5 received placebo; per-sample allocation not given. Repertoires come from day 63 after the first vaccine or placebo injection. Boston provided a donor who was an adult aged 18-55 years. The clonotype was recovered from a person between 18 and 59 years old who received the Ad26.COV2.S COVID-19 vaccine or a placebo. The rearrangement joins TRBV4-1 to TRBJ1-1; the D gene is possibly TRBD1 (6 bases). This sample comprised peripheral blood, obtained in a trial of Ad26.COV2.S vaccine versus placebo. CDR3 sequence reads: CASSQAGVNTEAFF. CDR3 nucleotide sequence: TGCGCCAGCAGCCAAGCAGGGGTTAACACTGAAGCTTTCTTT.